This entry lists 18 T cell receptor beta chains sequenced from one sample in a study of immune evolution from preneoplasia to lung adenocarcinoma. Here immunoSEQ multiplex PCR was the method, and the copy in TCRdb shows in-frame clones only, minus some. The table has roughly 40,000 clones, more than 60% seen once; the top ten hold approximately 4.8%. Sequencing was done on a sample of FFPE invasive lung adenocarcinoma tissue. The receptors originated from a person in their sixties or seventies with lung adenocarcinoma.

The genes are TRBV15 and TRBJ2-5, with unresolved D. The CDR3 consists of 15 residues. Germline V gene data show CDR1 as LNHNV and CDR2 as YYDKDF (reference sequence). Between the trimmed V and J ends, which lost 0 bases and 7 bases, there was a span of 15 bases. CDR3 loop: CATSRDRAAVGTQYF. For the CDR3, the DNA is TGTGCCACCAGCAGAGATCGCGCTGCGGTGGGGACCCAGTACTTC.

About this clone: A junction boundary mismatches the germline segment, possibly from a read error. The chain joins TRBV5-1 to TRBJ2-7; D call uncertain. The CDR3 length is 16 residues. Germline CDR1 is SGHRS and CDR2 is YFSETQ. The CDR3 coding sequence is TGCACCAGCAGCTTGGGTACCGGGCGGCTCCGGTCCGAGCAGTACTTC. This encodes CTSSLGTGRLRSEQYF.

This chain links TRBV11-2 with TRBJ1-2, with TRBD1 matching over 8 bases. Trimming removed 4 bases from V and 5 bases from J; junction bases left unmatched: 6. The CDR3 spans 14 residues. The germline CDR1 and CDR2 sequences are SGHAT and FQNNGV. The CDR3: CASSSDRGLYGYTF. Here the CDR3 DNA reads TGTGCCAGCAGCTCCGACAGGGGACTTTATGGCTACACCTTC.

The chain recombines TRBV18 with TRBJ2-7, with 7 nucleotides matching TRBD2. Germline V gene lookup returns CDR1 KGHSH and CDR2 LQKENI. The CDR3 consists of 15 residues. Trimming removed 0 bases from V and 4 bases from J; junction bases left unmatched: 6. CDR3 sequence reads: CASSPPSQGGYEQYF. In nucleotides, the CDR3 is TGTGCCAGCTCACCACCCTCGCAGGGAGGGTACGAGCAGTACTTC.

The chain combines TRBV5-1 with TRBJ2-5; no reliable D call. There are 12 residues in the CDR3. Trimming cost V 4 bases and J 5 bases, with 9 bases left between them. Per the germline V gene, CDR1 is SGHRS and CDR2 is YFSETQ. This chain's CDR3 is CASSLPKETQYF. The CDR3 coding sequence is TGCGCCAGCAGCCTCCCTAAGGAGACCCAGTACTTC.

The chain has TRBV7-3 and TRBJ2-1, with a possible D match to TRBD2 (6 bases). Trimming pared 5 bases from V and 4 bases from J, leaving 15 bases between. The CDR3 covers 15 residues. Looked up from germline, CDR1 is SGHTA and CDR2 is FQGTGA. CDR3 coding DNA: TGTGCCAGCAGCGGCGGAGGGAGCGCTTACAATGAGCAGTTCTTC. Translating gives CASSGGGSAYNEQFF. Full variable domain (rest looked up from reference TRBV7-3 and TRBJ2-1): GAGVSQTPSNKVTEKGKYVELRCDPISGHTALYWYRQSLGQGPEFLIYFQGTGAADDSGLPNDRFFAVRPEGSVSTLKIQRTERGDSAVYLCASSGGGSAYNEQFFGPGTRLTVL.

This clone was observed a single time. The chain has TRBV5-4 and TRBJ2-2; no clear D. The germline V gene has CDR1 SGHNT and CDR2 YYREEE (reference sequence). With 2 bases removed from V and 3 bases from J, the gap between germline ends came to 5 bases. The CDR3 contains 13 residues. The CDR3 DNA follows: TGTGCCAGCAGCTTTCCCCACACCGGGGAGCTGTTTTTT. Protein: CASSFPHTGELFF.

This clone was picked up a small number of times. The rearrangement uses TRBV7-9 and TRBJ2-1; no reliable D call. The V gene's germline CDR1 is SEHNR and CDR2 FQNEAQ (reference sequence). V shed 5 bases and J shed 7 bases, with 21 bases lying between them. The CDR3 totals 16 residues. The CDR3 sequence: CASSRDAPATYNEQFF. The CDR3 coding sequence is TGTGCCAGCAGCCGTGACGCGCCCGCAACGTATAATGAGCAGTTCTTC.

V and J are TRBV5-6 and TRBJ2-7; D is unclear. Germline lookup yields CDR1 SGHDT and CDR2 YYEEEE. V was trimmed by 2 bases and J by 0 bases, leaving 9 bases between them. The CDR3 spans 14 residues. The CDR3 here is CASSFILTSYEQYF. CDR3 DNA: TGTGCCAGCAGCTTCATCCTTACCTCCTACGAGCAGTACTTC.

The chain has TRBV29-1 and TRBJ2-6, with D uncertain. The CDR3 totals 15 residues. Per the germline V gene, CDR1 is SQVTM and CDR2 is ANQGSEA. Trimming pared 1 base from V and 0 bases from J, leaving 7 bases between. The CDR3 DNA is TGCAGCGTTGAAGGTAGGAGCTCTGGGGCCAACGTCCTGACTTTC. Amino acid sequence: CSVEGRSSGANVLTF. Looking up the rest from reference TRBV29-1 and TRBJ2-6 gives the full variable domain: SAVISQKPSRDICQRGTSLTIQCQVDSQVTMMFWYRQQPGQSLTLIATANQGSEATYESGFVIDKFPISRPNLTFSTLTVSNMSPEDSSIYLCSVEGRSSGANVLTFGAGSRLTVL.

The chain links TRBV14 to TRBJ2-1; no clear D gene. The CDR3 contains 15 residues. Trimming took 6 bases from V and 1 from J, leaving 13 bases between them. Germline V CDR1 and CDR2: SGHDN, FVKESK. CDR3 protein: CASSPLYGSYNEQFF. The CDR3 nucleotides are TGTGCCAGCAGTCCCCTTTACGGTTCCTACAATGAGCAGTTCTTC.

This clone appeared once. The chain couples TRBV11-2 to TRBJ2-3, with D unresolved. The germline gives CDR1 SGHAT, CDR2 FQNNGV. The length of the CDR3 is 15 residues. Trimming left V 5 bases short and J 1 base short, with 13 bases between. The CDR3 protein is CASSPSAWGTDTQYF. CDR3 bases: TGTGCCAGCAGCCCCTCCGCGTGGGGCACAGATACGCAGTATTTT.

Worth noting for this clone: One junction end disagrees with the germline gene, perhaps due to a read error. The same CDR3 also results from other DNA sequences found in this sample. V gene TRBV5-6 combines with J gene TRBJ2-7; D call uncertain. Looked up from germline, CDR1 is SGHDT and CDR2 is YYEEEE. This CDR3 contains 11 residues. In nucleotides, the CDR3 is TGTGCCAGTAGCTACCGTTACGAGCAGTACTTC. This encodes CASSYRYEQYF.

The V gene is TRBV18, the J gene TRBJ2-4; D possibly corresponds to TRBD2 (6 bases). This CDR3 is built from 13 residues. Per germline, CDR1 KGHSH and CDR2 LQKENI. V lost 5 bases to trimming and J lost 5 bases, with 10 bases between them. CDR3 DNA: TGTGCCAGCTCAGCCGGGACTGAAAACATTCAGTACTTC. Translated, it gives CASSAGTENIQYF. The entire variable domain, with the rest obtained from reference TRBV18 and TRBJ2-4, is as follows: NAGVMQNPRHLVRRRGQEARLRCSPMKGHSHVYWYRQLPEEGLKFMVYLQKENIIDESGMPKERFSAEFPKEGPSILRIQQVVRGDSAAYFCASSAGTENIQYFGAGTRLSVL.

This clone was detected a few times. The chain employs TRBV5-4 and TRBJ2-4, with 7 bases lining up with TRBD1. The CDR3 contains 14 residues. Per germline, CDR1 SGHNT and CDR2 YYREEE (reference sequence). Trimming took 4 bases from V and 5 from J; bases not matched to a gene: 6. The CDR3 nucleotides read TGTGCCAGCAGCGCAGGGGGTGGCGAAAACATTCAGTACTTC. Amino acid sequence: CASSAGGGENIQYF.

CDR3 residues: CASSSSTSGYGTDTQYF. CDR3 DNA: TGTGCCAGCAGTTCATCCACTAGCGGGTATGGCACAGATACGCAGTATTTT. The rearrangement links TRBV28 to TRBJ2-3, with 9 positions matching TRBD2. This CDR3 has 17 residues. With 4 bases clipped from V and 1 base from J, the junction kept 9 bases outside the gene matches. Germline CDR1 MDHEN, CDR2 SYDVKM.

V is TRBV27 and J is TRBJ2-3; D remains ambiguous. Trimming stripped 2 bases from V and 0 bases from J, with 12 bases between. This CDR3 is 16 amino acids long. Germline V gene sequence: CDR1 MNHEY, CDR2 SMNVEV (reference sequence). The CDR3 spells CASSLRAQYSTDTQYF. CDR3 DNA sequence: TGTGCCAGCAGTTTAAGGGCCCAGTATAGCACAGATACGCAGTATTTT.

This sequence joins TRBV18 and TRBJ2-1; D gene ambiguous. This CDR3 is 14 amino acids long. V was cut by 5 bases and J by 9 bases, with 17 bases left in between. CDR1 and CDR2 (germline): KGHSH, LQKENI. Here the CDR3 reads CASSSDTPETEQFF. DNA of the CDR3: TGTGCCAGCTCATCCGACACCCCAGAAACTGAGCAGTTCTTC.